Below are 18 T cell receptor beta chains sequenced from a single sample in a study of OX40 agonist ivuxolimab in advanced cancers. TCRdb's copy holds only in-frame clones and misses some; the assay was immunoSEQ multiplex PCR. The data show around 100,000 clones, roughly 95% seen once. The sequencing here drew on CD4+ or CD8+ T cells sorted from blood, taken in a trial of the OX40 agonist ivuxolimab. Source of these receptors: an adult with an advanced solid tumor such as melanoma, head and neck, liver or kidney cancer.

The chain recombines TRBV29-1 with TRBJ2-1; D is perhaps TRBD1 or TRBD2 (5 bases each). This CDR3 is built from 10 residues. V was shortened by 5 bases and J by 8 bases, with 7 bases between the two germline ends. The germline V gene encodes CDR1 SQVTM and CDR2 ANQGSEA. This CDR3 is CSVRGDEQFF. The CDR3 DNA is TGCAGCGTTCGGGGCGATGAGCAGTTCTTC.

This clone was found once. V and J are TRBV14 and TRBJ2-2; the D is unclear. The CDR3 is 18 amino acids. Trimming removed 5 bases at V and 3 bases at J, with 22 bases between. CDR1 is SGHDN and CDR2 is FVKESK in the germline V gene. Here the CDR3 reads CASSSGMGRPPYTGELFF. The DNA for the CDR3 is TGTGCCAGCAGCTCAGGAATGGGCCGGCCCCCCTACACCGGGGAGCTGTTTTTT.

V gene TRBV2 combines with J gene TRBJ2-7; D not certain. This CDR3 has 11 amino acids. The V gene's germline CDR1 is SNHLY and CDR2 FYNNEI. Trimming shortened V by 6 bases and J by 3 bases, and 6 bases separated the two germline ends. The chain's CDR3 is CASRGNYEQYF. In DNA, the CDR3 is TGTGCCAGCAGAGGGAACTACGAGCAGTACTTC. The full variable domain, in which reference TRBV2 and TRBJ2-7 provide the parts outside the CDR3, is EPEVTQTPSHQVTQMGQEVILRCVPISNHLYFYWYRQILGQKVEFLVSFYNNEISEKSEIFDDQFSVERPDGSNFTLKIRSTKLEDSAMYFCASRGNYEQYFGPGTRLTVT.

This clone has only one observation. The chain is built from TRBV19 and TRBJ2-2; maybe TRBD2 (5 bases). CDR3 size: 11 residues. V was pared by 6 bases and J by 7 bases, with 6 bases between. The germline V gene encodes CDR1 LNHDA and CDR2 SQIVND (reference sequence). The CDR3 here is CASSAGGELFF. Here the CDR3 DNA reads TGTGCCAGTAGCGCGGGCGGGGAGCTGTTTTTT.

J is TRBJ2-1 and V is TRBV13; TRBD2 matches at 8 bases. CDR1 PRHDT and CDR2 FYEKMQ come from the germline V gene (reference sequence). The ends lost 5 bases at V and 8 bases at J; junction bases unmatched: 11. There are 15 residues in the CDR3. CDR3: CASSPRRGAYYEQFF. CDR3 in DNA: TGTGCCAGCAGCCCCCGGCGGGGGGCCTATTATGAGCAGTTCTTC.

The chain combines TRBV11-2 with TRBJ1-1, with D unclear. Germline V gene sequence: CDR1 SGHAT, CDR2 FQNNGV. Between the trimmed V and J ends, which lost 4 bases and 0 bases, there was a span of 15 bases. This CDR3 comprises 16 residues. CDR3 region: CASSSLSYYMNTEAFF. CDR3 in DNA: TGTGCCAGCAGCTCTTTAAGCTATTATATGAACACTGAAGCTTTCTTT. Using reference TRBV11-2 and TRBJ1-1 for the parts outside the CDR3, the full variable domain is EAGVAQSPRYKIIEKRQSVAFWCNPISGHATLYWYQQILGQGPKLLIQFQNNGVVDDSQLPKDRFSAERLKGVDSTLKIQPAKLEDSAVYLCASSSLSYYMNTEAFFGQGTRLTVV.

The V gene is TRBV6-5, the J gene TRBJ2-7; 11 positions agree with TRBD2. CDR3 length: 15 residues. J gave up 2 bases and V 5 bases, and 5 bases lay outside the gene matches. Germline CDR1 reads MNHEY; CDR2 reads SVGAGI. Here the CDR3 reads CASSKTSGSPYEQYF. Here the CDR3 DNA reads TGTGCCAGCAGTAAAACTAGCGGGAGTCCCTACGAGCAGTACTTC.

This chain uses TRBV4-2 with TRBJ1-6; no definite D call. V lost 0 bases and J lost 10, with 19 bases in between. Germline loops: CDR1 LGHNA, CDR2 YNFKEQ. CDR3 length: 17 amino acids. CDR3 nucleotides: TGTGCCAGCAGCCAAGATTTTTCCCCGGACTTGGGATCACCCCTCCACTTT. Translating gives CASSQDFSPDLGSPLHF.

The chain combines TRBV13 with TRBJ2-5, with TRBD1 matching 9 bases. The J call may be mistaken, given a closer DNA end match to TRBJ2-7. This CDR3 contains 14 residues. Per germline, CDR1 PRHDT and CDR2 FYEKMQ (reference sequence). The DNA for the CDR3 is TGTGCCAGCAGCTTAAATACAGGGGGCGACGAGCAGTACTTC. It is translated as CASSLNTGGDEQYF.

This sequence joins TRBV15 and TRBJ2-5; 10 bases are a match to TRBD1. The CDR3 loop spans 14 amino acids. V lost 9 bases and J lost 2; bases outside the gene matches: 6. The germline V gene encodes CDR1 LNHNV and CDR2 YYDKDF (reference sequence). CDR3 in amino acids: CATWDRGGQETQYF. In DNA, the CDR3 is TGTGCCACTTGGGACAGGGGAGGACAAGAGACCCAGTACTTC.

The J gene is TRBJ1-2, the V gene TRBV4-3; 11 positions match TRBD1. Germline V gene lookup returns CDR1 LGHNA and CDR2 YSLEER. The V segment lost 4 bases and the J segment 2 bases; nucleotides outside the gene matches: 3. The length of the CDR3 is 15 residues. CDR3 in amino acids: CASSPGQGANYGYTF. For the CDR3, the DNA is TGCGCCAGCAGCCCCGGACAGGGGGCCAACTATGGCTACACCTTC.

The J gene is TRBJ1-1, the V gene TRBV10-3; D remains unclear. The CDR3 sequence is 13 residues long. V gave up 3 bases and J gave up 1 base, with 6 bases separating them. Germline V lookup: CDR1 ENHRY, CDR2 SYGVKD. The CDR3 is CAISDLGNTEAFF. The CDR3 DNA is TGTGCCATCAGTGACTTGGGGAACACTGAAGCTTTCTTT.

This chain links TRBV21-1 with TRBJ2-7. TRBV21-1 is a listed pseudogene. The CDR3 has 15 residues. CDR3 sequence: CASSKFEGFPYEQYF. The CDR3 nucleotides are TGTGCCAGCAGCAAATTCGAGGGGTTCCCCTACGAGCAGTACTTC.

This sequence joins TRBV6-1 and TRBJ1-2; D is perhaps TRBD1 (5 bases). With 2 bases removed from V and 0 bases from J, the gap between germline ends came to 16 bases. CDR3 length: 17 residues. The V gene's germline CDR1 is MNHNS and CDR2 SASEGT. The CDR3 spells CASSERGTRTTNYGYTF. CDR3 bases: TGTGCCAGCAGTGAACGGGGCACCCGAACTACTAACTATGGCTACACCTTC.

The chain links TRBV11-2 to TRBJ1-2, with D hard to call. Germline CDR1 SGHAT, CDR2 FQNNGV. V was pared by 1 base and J by 5 bases, with 8 bases between. The CDR3 runs 13 residues. The chain's CDR3 is CASSLGRGYGYTF. The CDR3, as DNA: TGTGCCAGCAGCTTAGGACGGGGTTATGGCTACACCTTC.

J is TRBJ1-4 and V is TRBV28, with D perhaps TRBD1 (5 bases). Per the germline V gene, CDR1 is MDHEN and CDR2 is SYDVKM. This CDR3 spans 16 amino acids. V dropped 1 base and J dropped 4 bases, with 13 bases sitting between them. The CDR3 sequence is CASSLFGGSLNEKLFF. CDR3 DNA: TGTGCCAGCAGTTTATTTGGGGGTTCCCTTAATGAAAAACTGTTTTTT.

The J gene is TRBJ2-5, the V gene TRBV7-8, with D possibly being TRBD2 (6 bases). CDR3 length: 16 residues. Germline CDR1 is SGHVS and CDR2 is FQNEAQ. V was shortened by 6 bases and J by 5 bases, with 22 bases between the two germline ends. The CDR3: CASSLPPWGRKETQYF. The DNA of the CDR3 is TGTGCCAGCAGTTTACCCCCTTGGGGGAGGAAGGAGACCCAGTACTTC.

This chain joins TRBV4-1 and TRBJ2-1; tentative D call: TRBD2 (5 bases). Germline CDR1 MGHRA, CDR2 YSYEKL. The CDR3 contains 16 residues. V was pared by 2 bases and J by 0 bases, with 11 bases between. The CDR3 DNA reads TGCGCCAGCAGCCAAATGGCTGGGAGCTCCTACAATGAGCAGTTCTTC. Translating it yields CASSQMAGSSYNEQFF.